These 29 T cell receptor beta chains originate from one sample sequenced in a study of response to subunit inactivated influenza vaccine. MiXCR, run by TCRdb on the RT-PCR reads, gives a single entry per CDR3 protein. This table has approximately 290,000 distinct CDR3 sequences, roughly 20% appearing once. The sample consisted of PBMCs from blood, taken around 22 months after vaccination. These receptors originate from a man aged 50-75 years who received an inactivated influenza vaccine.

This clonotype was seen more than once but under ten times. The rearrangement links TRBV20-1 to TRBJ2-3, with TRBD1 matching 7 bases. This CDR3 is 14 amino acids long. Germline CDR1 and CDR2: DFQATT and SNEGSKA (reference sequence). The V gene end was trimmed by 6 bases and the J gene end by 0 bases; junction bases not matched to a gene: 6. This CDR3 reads CSAAKGASTDTQYF. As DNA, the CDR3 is TGCAGTGCGGCGAAGGGGGCAAGCACAGATACGCAGTATTTT.

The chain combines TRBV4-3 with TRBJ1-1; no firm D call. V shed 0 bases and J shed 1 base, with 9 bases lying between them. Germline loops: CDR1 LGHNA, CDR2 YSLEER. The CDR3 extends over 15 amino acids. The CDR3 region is CASSQDKKSNTEAFF. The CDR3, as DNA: TGCGCCAGCAGCCAAGACAAAAAATCGAACACTGAAGCTTTCTTT.

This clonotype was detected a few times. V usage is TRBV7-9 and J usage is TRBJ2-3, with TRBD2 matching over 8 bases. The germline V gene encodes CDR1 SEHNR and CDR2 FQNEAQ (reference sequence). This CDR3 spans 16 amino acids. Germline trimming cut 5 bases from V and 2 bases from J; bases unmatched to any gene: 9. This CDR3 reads CASSPILADYTDTQYF. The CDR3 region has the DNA TGTGCCAGCAGCCCGATACTAGCGGATTACACAGATACGCAGTATTTT.

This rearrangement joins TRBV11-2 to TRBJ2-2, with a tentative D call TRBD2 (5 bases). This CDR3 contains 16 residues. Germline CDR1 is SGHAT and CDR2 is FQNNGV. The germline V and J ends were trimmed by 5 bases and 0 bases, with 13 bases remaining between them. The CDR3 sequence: CASSLGDLANTGELFF. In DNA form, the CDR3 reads TGTGCCAGCAGCCTCGGGGATTTAGCGAACACCGGGGAGCTGTTTTTT.

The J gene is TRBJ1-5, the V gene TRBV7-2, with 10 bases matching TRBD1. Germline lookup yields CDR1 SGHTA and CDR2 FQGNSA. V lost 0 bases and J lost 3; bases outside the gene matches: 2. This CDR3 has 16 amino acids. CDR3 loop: CASSLAGQGVNQPQHF. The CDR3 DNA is TGTGCCAGCAGCTTAGCCGGACAGGGGGTCAATCAGCCCCAGCATTTT.

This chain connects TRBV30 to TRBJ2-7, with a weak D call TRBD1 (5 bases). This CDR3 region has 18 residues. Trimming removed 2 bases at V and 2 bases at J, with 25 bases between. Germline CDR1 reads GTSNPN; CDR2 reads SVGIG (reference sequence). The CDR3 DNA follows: TGTGCCTGGAGTCCGACTCCCCCGACAGACCGTTACCCCTACGAGCAGTACTTC. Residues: CAWSPTPPTDRYPYEQYF.

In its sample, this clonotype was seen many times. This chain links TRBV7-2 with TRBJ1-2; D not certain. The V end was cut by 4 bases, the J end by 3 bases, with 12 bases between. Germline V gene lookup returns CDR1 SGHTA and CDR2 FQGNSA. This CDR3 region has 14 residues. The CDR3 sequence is CASSSPGGHYGYTF. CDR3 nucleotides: TGTGCCAGCAGCTCCCCGGGAGGGCACTATGGCTACACCTTC. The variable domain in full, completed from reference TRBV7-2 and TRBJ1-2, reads GAGVSQSPSNKVTEKGKDVELRCDPISGHTALYWYRQSLGQGLEFLIYFQGNSAPDKSGLPSDRFSAERTGGSVSTLTIQRTQQEDSAVYLCASSSPGGHYGYTFGSGTRLTVV.

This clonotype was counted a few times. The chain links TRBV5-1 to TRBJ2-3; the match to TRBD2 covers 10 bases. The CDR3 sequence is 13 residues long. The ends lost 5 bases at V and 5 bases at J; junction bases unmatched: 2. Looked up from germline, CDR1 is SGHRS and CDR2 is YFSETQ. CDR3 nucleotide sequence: TGCGCCAGCAGGATAGCGGGAGGAGATACGCAGTATTTT. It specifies CASRIAGGDTQYF.

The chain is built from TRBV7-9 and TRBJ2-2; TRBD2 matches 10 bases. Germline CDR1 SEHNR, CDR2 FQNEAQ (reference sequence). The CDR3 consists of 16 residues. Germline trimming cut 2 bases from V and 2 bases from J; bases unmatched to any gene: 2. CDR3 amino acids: CASSLLAGVNTGELFF. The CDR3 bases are TGTGCCAGCAGCTTACTAGCGGGAGTAAACACCGGGGAGCTGTTTTTT.

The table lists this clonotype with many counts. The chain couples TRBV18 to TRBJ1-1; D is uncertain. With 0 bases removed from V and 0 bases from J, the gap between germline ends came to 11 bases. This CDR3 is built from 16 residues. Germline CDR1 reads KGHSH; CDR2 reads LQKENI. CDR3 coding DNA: TGTGCCAGCTCACCACCCGGCCTACAGATGAACACTGAAGCTTTCTTT. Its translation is CASSPPGLQMNTEAFF. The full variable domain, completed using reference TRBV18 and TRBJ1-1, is NAGVMQNPRHLVRRRGQEARLRCSPMKGHSHVYWYRQLPEEGLKFMVYLQKENIIDESGMPKERFSAEFPKEGPSILRIQQVVRGDSAAYFCASSPPGLQMNTEAFFGQGTRLTVV.

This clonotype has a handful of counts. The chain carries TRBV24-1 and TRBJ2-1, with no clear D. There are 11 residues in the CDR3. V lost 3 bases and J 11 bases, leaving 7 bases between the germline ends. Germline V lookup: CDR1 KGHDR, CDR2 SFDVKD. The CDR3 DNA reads TGTGCCACCAGTGATCCCCGAAAGCAGTTCTTC. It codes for CATSDPRKQFF.

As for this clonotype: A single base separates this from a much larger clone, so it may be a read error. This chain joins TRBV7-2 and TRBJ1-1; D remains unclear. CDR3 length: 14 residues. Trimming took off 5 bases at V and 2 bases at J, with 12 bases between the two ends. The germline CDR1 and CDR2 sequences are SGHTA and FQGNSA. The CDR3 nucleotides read TGTGCCAGCAGCCGTTCGACTCTCAACACTGAAGCTTTCTTT. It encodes CASSRSTLNTEAFF.

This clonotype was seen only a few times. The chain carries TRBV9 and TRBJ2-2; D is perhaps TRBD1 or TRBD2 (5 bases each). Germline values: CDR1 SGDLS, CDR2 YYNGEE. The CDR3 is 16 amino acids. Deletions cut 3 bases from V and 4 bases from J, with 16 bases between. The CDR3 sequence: CASSDGTGLLTGELFF. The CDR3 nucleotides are TGTGCCAGCAGCGACGGGACCGGCTTACTCACCGGGGAGCTGTTTTTT.

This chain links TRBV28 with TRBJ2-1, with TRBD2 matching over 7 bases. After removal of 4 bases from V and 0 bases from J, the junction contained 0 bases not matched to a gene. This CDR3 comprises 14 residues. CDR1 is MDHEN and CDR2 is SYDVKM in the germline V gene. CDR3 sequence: CASSWTSSYNEQFF. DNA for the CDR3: TGTGCCAGCAGTTGGACTAGCTCCTACAATGAGCAGTTCTTC.

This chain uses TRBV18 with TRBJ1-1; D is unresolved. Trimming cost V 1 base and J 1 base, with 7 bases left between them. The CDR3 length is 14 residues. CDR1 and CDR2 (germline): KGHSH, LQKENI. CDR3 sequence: CASSPQETNTEAFF. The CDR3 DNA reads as TGTGCCAGCTCACCACAGGAGACGAACACTGAAGCTTTCTTT.

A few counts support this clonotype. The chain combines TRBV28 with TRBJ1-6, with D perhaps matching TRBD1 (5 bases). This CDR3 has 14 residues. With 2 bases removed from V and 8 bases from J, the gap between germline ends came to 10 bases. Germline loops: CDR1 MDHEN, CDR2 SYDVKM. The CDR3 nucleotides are TGTGCCAGCAGTTTACGGGGGATCGATTCACCCCTCCACTTT. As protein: CASSLRGIDSPLHF.

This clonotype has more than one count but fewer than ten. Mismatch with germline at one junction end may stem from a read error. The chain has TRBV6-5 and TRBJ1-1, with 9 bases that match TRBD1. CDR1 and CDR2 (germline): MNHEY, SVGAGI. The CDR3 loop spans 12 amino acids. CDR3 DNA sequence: TGTGCCAGCAGACCACGGGACAGGGATGAGCTGTTT. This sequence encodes CASRPRDRDELF.

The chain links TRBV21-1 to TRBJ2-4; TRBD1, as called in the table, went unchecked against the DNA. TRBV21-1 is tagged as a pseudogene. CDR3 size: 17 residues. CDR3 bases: TGTGCCAGCAGCAAAGGCGACAGCAACCTAGCCAAAAACATTCAGTACTTC. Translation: CASSKGDSNLAKNIQYF.

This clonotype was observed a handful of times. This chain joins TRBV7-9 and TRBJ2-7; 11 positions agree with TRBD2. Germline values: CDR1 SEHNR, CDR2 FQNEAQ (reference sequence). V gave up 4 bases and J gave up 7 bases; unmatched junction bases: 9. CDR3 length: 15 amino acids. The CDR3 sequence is CASSSPGTSGREQYF. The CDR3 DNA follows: TGTGCCAGCAGCTCCCCCGGGACTAGCGGCAGGGAGCAGTACTTC.

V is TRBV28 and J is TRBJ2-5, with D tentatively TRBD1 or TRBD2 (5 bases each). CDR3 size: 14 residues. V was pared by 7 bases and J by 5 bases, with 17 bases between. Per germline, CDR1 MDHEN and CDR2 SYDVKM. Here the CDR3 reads CASKRGDQTETQYF. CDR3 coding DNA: TGTGCCAGCAAAAGAGGGGACCAAACGGAGACCCAGTACTTC.

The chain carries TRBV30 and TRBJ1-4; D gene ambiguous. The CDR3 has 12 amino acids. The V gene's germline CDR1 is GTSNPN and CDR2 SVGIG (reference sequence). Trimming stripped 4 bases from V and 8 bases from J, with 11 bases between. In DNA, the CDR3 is TGTGCCTGGAAGGGAGGAGGCGAAAAACTGTTTTTT. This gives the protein CAWKGGGEKLFF.

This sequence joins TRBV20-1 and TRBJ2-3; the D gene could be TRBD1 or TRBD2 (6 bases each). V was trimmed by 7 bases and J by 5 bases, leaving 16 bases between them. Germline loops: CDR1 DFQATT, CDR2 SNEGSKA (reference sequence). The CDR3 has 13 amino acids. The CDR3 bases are TGCAGTGTCCATGGGGGGCCTGGAGATACGCAGTATTTT. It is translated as CSVHGGPGDTQYF.

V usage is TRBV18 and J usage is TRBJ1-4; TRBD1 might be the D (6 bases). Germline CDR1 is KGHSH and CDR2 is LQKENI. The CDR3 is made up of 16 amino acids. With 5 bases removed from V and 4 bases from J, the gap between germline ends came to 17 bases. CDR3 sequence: CASSSVTGNSNEKLFF. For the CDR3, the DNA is TGTGCCAGCTCATCGGTTACAGGGAACAGTAATGAAAAACTGTTTTTT.

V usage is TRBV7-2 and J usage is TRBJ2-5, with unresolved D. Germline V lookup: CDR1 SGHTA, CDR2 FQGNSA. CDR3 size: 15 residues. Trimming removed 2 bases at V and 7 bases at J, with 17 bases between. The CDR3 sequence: CASSLLVSSSGTQYF. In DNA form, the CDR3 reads TGTGCCAGCAGCTTATTAGTATCCTCTTCTGGGACCCAGTACTTC.

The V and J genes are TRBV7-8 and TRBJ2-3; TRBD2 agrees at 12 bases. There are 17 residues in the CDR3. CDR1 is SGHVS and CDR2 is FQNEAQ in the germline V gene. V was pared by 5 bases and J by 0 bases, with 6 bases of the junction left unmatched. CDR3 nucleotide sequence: TGTGCCAGCAGCCTCTGGACTAGCGGGGTTAGCACAGATACGCAGTATTTT. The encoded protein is CASSLWTSGVSTDTQYF. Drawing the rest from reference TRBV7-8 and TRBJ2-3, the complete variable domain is GAGVSQSPRYKVAKRGQDVALRCDPISGHVSLFWYQQALGQGPEFLTYFQNEAQLDKSGLPSDRFFAERPEGSVSTLKIQRTQQEDSAVYLCASSLWTSGVSTDTQYFGPGTRLTVL.

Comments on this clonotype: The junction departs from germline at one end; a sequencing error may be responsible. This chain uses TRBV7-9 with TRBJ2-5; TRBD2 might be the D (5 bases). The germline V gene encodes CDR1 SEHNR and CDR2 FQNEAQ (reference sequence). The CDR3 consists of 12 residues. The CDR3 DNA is TGTGCCAGCAGCTTTCCTGGAGGCCCCTTGCACTTC. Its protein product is CASSFPGGPLHF.

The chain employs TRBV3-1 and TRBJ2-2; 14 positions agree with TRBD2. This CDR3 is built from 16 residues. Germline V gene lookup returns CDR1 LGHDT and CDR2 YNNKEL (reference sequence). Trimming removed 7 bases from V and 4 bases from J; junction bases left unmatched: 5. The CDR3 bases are TGTGCCAGCATGACTAGCGGGAGGGCCCTCACCGGGGAGCTGTTTTTT. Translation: CASMTSGRALTGELFF.

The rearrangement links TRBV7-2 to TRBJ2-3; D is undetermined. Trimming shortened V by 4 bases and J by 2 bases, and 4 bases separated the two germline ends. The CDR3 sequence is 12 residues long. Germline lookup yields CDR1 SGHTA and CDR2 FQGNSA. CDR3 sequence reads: CASSSYTDTQYF. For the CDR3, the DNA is TGTGCCAGCAGCTCGTACACAGATACGCAGTATTTT.

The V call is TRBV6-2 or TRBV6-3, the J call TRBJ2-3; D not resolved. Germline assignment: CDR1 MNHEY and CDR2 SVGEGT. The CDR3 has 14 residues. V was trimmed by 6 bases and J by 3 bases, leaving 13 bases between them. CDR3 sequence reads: CASSRFSLTDTQYF. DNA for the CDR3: TGTGCCAGCAGCCGCTTCAGCCTAACAGATACGCAGTATTTT.